This T cell receptor beta chain was documented in a study of blood T cell repertoires in COVID-19. Assay: immunoSEQ multiplex PCR; the TCRdb copy retains only in-frame clones and omits some. Found here are some 21,000 clones, about four fifths of them singletons; the top ten hold about 2.9%. Germline V gene sequence: CDR1 SGHRS, CDR2 YFSETQ. The CDR3 totals 14 residues. Between the trimmed V and J ends, which lost 0 bases and 4 bases, there was a span of 10 bases. The receptor comes from a man between 40 and 49 years old with acute or convalescent COVID-19. The source material was peripheral blood. The genes are TRBV5-1 and TRBJ1-2; weak D call: TRBD1 (5 bases). The CDR3 loop is CASSLGQSLYGYTF. In DNA form, the CDR3 reads TGCGCCAGCAGCTTGGGACAGTCACTCTATGGCTACACCTTC.